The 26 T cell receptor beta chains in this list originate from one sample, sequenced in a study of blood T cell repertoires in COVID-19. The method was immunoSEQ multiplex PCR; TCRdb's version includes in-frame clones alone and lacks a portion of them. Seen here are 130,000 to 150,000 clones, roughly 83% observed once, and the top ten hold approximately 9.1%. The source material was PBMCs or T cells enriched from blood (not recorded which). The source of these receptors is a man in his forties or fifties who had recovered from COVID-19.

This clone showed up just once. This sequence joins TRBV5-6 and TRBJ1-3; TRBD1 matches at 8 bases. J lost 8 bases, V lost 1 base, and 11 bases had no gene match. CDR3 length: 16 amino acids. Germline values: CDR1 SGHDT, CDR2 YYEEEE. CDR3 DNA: TGTGCCAGCAGCTTGAGGGTACAGGGGGGTGTGGACACCATATATTTT. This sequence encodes CASSLRVQGGVDTIYF.

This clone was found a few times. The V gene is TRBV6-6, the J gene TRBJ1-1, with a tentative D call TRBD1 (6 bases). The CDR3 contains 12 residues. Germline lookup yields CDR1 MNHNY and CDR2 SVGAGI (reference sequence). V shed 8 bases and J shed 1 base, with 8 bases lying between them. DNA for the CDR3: TGTGCCAGCGGGGGCTCGAACACTGAAGCTTTCTTT. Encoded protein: CASGGSNTEAFF.

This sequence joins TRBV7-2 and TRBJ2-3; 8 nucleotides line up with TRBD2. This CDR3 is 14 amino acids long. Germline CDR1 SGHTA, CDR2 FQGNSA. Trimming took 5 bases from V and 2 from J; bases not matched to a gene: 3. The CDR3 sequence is CASSIGLATDTQYF. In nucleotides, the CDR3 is TGTGCCAGCAGCATAGGACTAGCCACAGATACGCAGTATTTT.

The CDR3 DNA reads TGCGCCAGCAGCCAAGAGGCTGTAGCGGGGGGGTCCAATGAGCAGTTCTTC. Its protein is CASSQEAVAGGSNEQFF. The chain uses TRBV4-3 and TRBJ2-1; TRBD2 matches 11 bases. V lost 0 bases, J lost 6 bases, and 7 bases stayed unmatched. The CDR3 runs to 17 residues. Per germline, CDR1 LGHNA and CDR2 YSLEER.

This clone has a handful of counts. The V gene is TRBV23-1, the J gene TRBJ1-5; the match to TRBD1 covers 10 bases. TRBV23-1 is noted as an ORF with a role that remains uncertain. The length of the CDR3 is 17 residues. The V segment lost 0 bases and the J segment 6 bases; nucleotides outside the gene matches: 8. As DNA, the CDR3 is TGCGCCAGCAGTCAATCGTTAGGAGACAGGGGGCCTCAGCCCCAGCATTTT. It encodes CASSQSLGDRGPQPQHF.

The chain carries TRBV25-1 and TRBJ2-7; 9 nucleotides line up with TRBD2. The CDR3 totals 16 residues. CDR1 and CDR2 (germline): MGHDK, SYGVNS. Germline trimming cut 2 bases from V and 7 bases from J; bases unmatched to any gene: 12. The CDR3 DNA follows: TGTGCCAGCAGTGAAGTGGCTAGCGGGGCCCGGGGGGAGCAGTACTTC. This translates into CASSEVASGARGEQYF.

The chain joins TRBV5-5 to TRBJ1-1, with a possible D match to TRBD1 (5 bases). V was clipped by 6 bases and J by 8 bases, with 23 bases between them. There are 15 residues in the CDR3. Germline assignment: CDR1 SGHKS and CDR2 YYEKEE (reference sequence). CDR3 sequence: CASNNPPGMFREAFF. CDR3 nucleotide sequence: TGTGCCAGCAACAACCCGCCAGGGATGTTTAGGGAAGCTTTCTTT.

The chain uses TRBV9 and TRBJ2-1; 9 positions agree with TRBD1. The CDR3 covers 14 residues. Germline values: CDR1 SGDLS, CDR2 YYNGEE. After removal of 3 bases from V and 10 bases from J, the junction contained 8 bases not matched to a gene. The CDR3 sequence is CASSGGQGLLEQFF. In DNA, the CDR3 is TGTGCCAGCAGCGGGGGACAGGGCCTGTTGGAGCAGTTCTTC.

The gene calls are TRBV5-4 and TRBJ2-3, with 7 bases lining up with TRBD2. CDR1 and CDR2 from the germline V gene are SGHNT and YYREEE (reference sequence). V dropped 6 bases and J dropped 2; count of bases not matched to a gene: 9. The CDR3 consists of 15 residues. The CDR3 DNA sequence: TGTGCCAGCACCCGGGGGGAGGCGATCACAGATACGCAGTATTTT. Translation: CASTRGEAITDTQYF.

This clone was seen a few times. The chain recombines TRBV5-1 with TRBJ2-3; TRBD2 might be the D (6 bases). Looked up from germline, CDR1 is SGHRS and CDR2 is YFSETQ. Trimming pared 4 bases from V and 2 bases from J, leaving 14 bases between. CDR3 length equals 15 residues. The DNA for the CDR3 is TGCGCCAGCAGCAGCGCGGGATCCCCCACAGATACGCAGTATTTT. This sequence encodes CASSSAGSPTDTQYF.

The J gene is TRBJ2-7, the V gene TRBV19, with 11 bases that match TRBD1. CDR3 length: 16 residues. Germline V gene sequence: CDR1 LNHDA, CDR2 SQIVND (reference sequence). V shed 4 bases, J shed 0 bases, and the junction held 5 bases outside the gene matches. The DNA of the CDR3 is TGTGCCAGTAGTACTCGGACAGGGGGCAGCTCCTACGAGCAGTACTTC. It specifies CASSTRTGGSSYEQYF.

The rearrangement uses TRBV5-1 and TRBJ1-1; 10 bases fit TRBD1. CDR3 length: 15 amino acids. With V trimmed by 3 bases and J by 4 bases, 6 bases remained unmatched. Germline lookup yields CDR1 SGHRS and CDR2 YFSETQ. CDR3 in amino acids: CASSSIGQGGTEAFF. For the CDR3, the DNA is TGCGCCAGCAGCTCAATCGGACAGGGGGGCACTGAAGCTTTCTTT.

As DNA, the CDR3 is TGTGCCAGCAGACCTGGGGGCGGGTTCGAGACCCAGTACTTC. As protein: CASRPGGGFETQYF. The chain carries TRBV28 and TRBJ2-5; possible D gene TRBD1, 6 bases. Trimming stripped 6 bases from V and 5 bases from J, with 16 bases between. CDR3 size: 14 residues. The germline V gene has CDR1 MDHEN and CDR2 SYDVKM.

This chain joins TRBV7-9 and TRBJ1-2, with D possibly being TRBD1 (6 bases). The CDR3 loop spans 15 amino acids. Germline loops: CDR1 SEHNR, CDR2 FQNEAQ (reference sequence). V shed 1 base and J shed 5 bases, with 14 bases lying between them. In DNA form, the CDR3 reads TGTGCCAGCAGCTTAGTTTCGACAGGAAATTATGGCTACACCTTC. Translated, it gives CASSLVSTGNYGYTF.

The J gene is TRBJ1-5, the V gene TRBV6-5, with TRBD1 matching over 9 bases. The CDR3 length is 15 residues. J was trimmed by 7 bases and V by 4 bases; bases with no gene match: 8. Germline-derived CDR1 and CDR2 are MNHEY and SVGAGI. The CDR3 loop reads CASSLGQGIGQPQHF. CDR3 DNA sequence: TGTGCCAGCAGTTTAGGACAGGGGATTGGACAGCCCCAGCATTTT.

CDR3 coding DNA: TGTGCCAGCAGTTATCTCTTTACGCAGTATTTT. This encodes CASSYLFTQYF. The V call is TRBV6-2 or TRBV6-3, the J call TRBJ2-3; D remains ambiguous. Germline CDR1 MNHEY, CDR2 SVGEGT. V shed 3 bases and J shed 8 bases, with 6 bases lying between them. The CDR3 totals 11 residues.

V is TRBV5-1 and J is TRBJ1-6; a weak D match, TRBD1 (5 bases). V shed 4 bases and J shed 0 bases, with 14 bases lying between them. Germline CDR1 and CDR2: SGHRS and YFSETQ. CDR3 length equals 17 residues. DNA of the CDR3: TGCGCCAGCAGCGAATCAGGGCGGAGCTCCTATAATTCACCCCTCCACTTT. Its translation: CASSESGRSSYNSPLHF.

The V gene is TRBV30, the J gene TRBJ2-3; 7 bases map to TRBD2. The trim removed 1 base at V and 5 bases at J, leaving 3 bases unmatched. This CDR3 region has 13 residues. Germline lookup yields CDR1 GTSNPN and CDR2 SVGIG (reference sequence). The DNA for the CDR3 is TGTGCCTGGAGTGCACTAGCGAGAGATACGCAGTATTTT. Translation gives CAWSALARDTQYF.

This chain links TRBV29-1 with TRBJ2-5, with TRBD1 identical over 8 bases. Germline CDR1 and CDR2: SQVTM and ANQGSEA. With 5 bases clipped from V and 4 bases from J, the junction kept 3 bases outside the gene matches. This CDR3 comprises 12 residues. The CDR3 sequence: CSVIQGGETQYF. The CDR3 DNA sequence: TGCAGCGTTATACAGGGGGGAGAGACCCAGTACTTC. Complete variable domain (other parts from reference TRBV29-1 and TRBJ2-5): SAVISQKPSRDICQRGTSLTIQCQVDSQVTMMFWYRQQPGQSLTLIATANQGSEATYESGFVIDKFPISRPNLTFSTLTVSNMSPEDSSIYLCSVIQGGETQYFGPGTRLLVL.

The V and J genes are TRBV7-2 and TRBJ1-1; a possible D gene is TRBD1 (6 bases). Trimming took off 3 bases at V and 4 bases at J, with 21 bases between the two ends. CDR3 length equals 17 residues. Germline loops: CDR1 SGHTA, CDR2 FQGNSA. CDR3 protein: CASSFALRLTRGTEAFF. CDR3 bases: TGTGCCAGCAGCTTCGCCCTACGCCTAACCAGGGGCACTGAAGCTTTCTTT.

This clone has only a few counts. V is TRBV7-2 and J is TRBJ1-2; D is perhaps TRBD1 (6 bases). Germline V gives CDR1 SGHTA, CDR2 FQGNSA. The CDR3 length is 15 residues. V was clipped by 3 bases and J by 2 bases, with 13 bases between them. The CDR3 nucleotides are TGTGCCAGCAGCTTTGGGGGAACAGGGAACTATGGCTACACCTTC. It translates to CASSFGGTGNYGYTF.

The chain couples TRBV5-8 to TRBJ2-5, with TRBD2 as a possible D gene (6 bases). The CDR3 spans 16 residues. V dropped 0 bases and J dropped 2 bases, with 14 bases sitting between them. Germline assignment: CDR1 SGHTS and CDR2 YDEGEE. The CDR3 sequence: CASSLEAGPGQETQYF. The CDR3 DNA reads TGTGCCAGCAGCTTGGAGGCGGGACCAGGGCAAGAGACCCAGTACTTC.

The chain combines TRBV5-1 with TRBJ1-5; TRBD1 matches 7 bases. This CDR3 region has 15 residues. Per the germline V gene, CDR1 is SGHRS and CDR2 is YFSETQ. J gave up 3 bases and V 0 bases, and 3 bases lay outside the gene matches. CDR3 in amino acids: CASSLGGQNNQPQHF. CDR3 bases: TGCGCCAGCAGCTTGGGGGGACAGAACAATCAGCCCCAGCATTTT.

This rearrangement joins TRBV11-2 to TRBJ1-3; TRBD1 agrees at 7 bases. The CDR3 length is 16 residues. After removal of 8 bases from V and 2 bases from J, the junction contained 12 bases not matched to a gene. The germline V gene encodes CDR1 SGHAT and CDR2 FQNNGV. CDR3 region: CASSPRVQGTGNTIYF. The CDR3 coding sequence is TGTGCCAGCTCTCCGCGGGTACAGGGGACTGGAAACACCATATATTTT. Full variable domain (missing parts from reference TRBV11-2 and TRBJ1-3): EAGVAQSPRYKIIEKRQSVAFWCNPISGHATLYWYQQILGQGPKLLIQFQNNGVVDDSQLPKDRFSAERLKGVDSTLKIQPAKLEDSAVYLCASSPRVQGTGNTIYFGEGSWLTVV.

CDR3 sequence: CASSQDPGGITGELFF. CDR3 bases: TGCGCCAGCAGCCAAGACCCAGGGGGCATCACCGGGGAGCTGTTTTTT. The chain uses TRBV4-1 and TRBJ2-2, with 8 bases aligning to TRBD1. The CDR3 is 16 residues long. The germline gives CDR1 MGHRA, CDR2 YSYEKL. The trim removed 0 bases at V and 4 bases at J, leaving 4 bases unmatched.

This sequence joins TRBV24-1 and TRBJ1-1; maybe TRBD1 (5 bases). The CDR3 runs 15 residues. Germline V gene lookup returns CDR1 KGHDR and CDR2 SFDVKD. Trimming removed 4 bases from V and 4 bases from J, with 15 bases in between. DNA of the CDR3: TGTGCCACCAGTGAAGAGGGCAGGGAGGGCACTGAAGCTTTCTTT. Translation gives CATSEEGREGTEAFF.